These 5 T cell receptor beta chains came from one sample sequenced in a study of regulatory T cells in long-lasting Graves disease (TCRdb year 2021). The library was prepared using multiplex PCR. The sequencer was an Illumina HiSeq 4000. TCR beta libraries were built with iRepertoire HTBI primers and Arm-PCR amplification of CDR3 regions. TCRdb handled the public reads itself, with Q25 trimming in fastp and clone calling in MiXCR, and kept productive beta chains. When rows share a CDR3 protein, they turn into one entry using the most common DNA and genes. This sample gives 300,000 to 350,000 distinct CDR3 sequences in total; about 20% of them show up just once. Less than 35% of the sample lies in the top ten. The time point label corresponds to: persistent/refractory GD, antithyroid drugs over 5 years with positive TRAb. RNA was extracted from PBMCs in TRIzol for both TCR sequencing and RNA sequencing.

The sample consisted of peripheral blood mononuclear cells (PBMCs), taken when the disease was refractory, from a patient treated with antithyroid drugs. These receptors came from a female donor with Graves disease.

A few counts support this clonotype. Possible read error: a much larger clone is one base away. The genes are TRBV12-3 or TRBV12-4 and TRBJ2-5; 12 nucleotides line up with TRBD2. This CDR3 spans 15 amino acids. V was clipped by 2 bases and J by 10 bases; unmatched bases: 8. The CDR3 coding sequence is TGTGCCAGCAGTTTACAGACTAGCGGGAGAAGGGGCCAGTACTTC. Amino acid sequence: CASSLQTSGRRGQYF.

This clonotype was counted ten times or more. The chain carries TRBV20-1 and TRBJ1-1; D is possibly TRBD1 (6 bases). Germline assignment: CDR1 DFQATT and CDR2 SNEGSKA (reference sequence). The CDR3 runs 14 residues. Trimming removed 5 bases from V and 4 bases from J, with 17 bases in between. Here the CDR3 DNA reads TGCAGTGCTGCCCCAGGACAGCTGGGCACTGAAGCTTTCTTT. It codes for CSAAPGQLGTEAFF.

The chain is built from TRBV5-5 and TRBJ2-7; 9 bases are a match to TRBD2. The CDR3 sequence is 17 residues long. Trimming took 4 bases from V and 5 from J; bases not matched to a gene: 16. CDR1 and CDR2 from the germline V gene are SGHKS and YYEKEE (reference sequence). The DNA for the CDR3 is TGTGCCAGCAGCCGACGGGGGGGCGGGACTAGCTACCACGAGCAGTACTTC. This translates into CASSRRGGGTSYHEQYF.

The chain is built from TRBV7-9 and TRBJ1-5; D is perhaps TRBD1 (5 bases). CDR1 SEHNR and CDR2 FQNEAQ come from the germline V gene (reference sequence). The CDR3 covers 15 residues. V lost 10 bases and J lost 4, with 20 bases in between. CDR3 residues: CAISFGAGRNQPQHF. The CDR3 nucleotides read TGTGCCATCTCGTTCGGCGCAGGGCGTAATCAGCCCCAGCATTTT. The full variable domain, in which reference TRBV7-9 and TRBJ1-5 provide the parts outside the CDR3, is DTGVSQNPRHKITKRGQNVTFRCDPISEHNRLYWYRQTLGQGPEFLTYFQNEAQLEKSRLLSDRFSAERPKGSFSTLEIQRTEQGDSAMYLCAISFGAGRNQPQHFGDGTRLSIL.

CDR3 in DNA: TGTGCCAGCAGCGTAGCTACAGGGGGGACTGAAGCTTTCTTT. It encodes CASSVATGGTEAFF. V usage is TRBV9 and J usage is TRBJ1-1; 8 bases line up with TRBD1. CDR3 length equals 14 residues. Trimming took 0 bases from V and 5 from J; bases not matched to a gene: 3. Germline values: CDR1 SGDLS, CDR2 YYNGEE.